Given below is one TCR beta chain in context. Looked up from germline, CDR1 is LGHNA and CDR2 is YSLEER. V was trimmed by 5 bases and J by 5 bases, leaving 12 bases between them. The CDR3 loop spans 14 amino acids. This record comes from a study of low-dose radiotherapy and immunotherapy resistance in tumors. Study-level information: The schedule for Cohort 2 used 1 Gy per fraction every two weeks, which added up to 13 Gy over 26 weeks. Intravenous administration to patients comprised nivolumab at 240 mg every two weeks and ipilimumab at 1 mg/kg every six weeks. The 200 mg/m2 dose of intravenous cyclophosphamide was given every two weeks, one day before radiation and immunotherapy. Patients took aspirin 300 mg by mouth once daily. This continued for four cycles, starting on cycle 1 day 1.

TRAV- and TRBV-specific primers primed first-strand cDNA, covering alpha and beta chains. For amplifying TCRs, the PCR ran for 15 to 20 cycles with Phusion, which was used together with a constant-region primer and the adapter on the V primers. TCRdb re-called the reads through MiXCR, storing one row per CDR3 protein. Of under 11,000 distinct CDR3 sequences listed, approximately 60% were seen once; the top ten hold approximately 12%. The receptor's source is a human donor with advanced metastatic prostate, ovarian, gallbladder or colorectal cancer (not recorded which). This table probably holds off-target reads from a library built for another chain. The gene calls are TRBV4-3 and TRBJ1-4; D uncertain. For the CDR3, the DNA is TGCGCCAGCAGCTACTCGGTGGAAAATGAAAAACTGTTTTTT. As protein: CASSYSVENEKLFF.